This entry lists 3 T cell receptor beta chains sequenced from one sample in a study of blood T cell repertoires in COVID-19. Clones were read by immunoSEQ multiplex PCR, and TCRdb kept only the in-frame ones, dropping some. The profile covers tens of thousands of clones, with roughly nine tenths appearing a single time and approximately 5% taken by the ten largest. Sequences were obtained from peripheral blood. Source of these receptors: a woman aged 50 to 65 with active COVID-19.

The CDR3: CASSVGTGGADTQYF. Written as DNA, the CDR3 is TGTGCCAGCAGCGTAGGGACAGGGGGCGCAGATACGCAGTATTTT. This chain uses TRBV9 with TRBJ2-3; TRBD1 agrees at 11 bases. This CDR3 has 15 amino acids. The V gene end was trimmed by 0 bases and the J gene end by 4 bases; junction bases not matched to a gene: 1. Germline V CDR1 and CDR2: SGDLS, YYNGEE.

This chain connects TRBV4-1 to TRBJ2-7; 14 nucleotides agree with TRBD2. The CDR3 sequence is 17 residues long. V was pared by 4 bases and J by 3 bases, with 8 bases of the junction left unmatched. The germline V gene encodes CDR1 MGHRA and CDR2 YSYEKL. CDR3 amino acids: CASSPGLAGAPRYEQYF. CDR3 in DNA: TGCGCCAGCAGCCCGGGACTAGCGGGAGCCCCACGCTACGAGCAGTACTTC.

The chain is built from TRBV28 and TRBJ1-5, with D possibly being TRBD1 (5 bases). The V end was cut by 6 bases, the J end by 4 bases, with 13 bases between. This CDR3 is 14 amino acids long. Germline V lookup: CDR1 MDHEN, CDR2 SYDVKM. The CDR3 DNA reads as TGTGCCAGCAGGACCAGCGGGGGTAATCAGCCCCAGCATTTT. It codes for CASRTSGGNQPQHF.